This TCR beta chain was profiled in a study of cytomegalovirus exposure and HLA in healthy donors. The PCR was carried out with 60 Vbeta primers and 13 Jbeta primers. Generated by immunoSEQ multiplex PCR, the TCRdb table keeps only in-frame clones and is missing some. The table shows 250,000 to 350,000 clones, with 70% to 90% occurring only once. The sample was PBMCs. The source of this sequence is a man between 40 and 49 years old in good health and CMV-seropositive.

CDR3 DNA: TGTGCCATCAGTGAGTCGACTAGCGGGAGGAATGGTGAGACCCAGTACTTC. Protein sequence: CAISESTSGRNGETQYF. The rearrangement uses TRBV10-3 and TRBJ2-5, with 13 bases fitting TRBD2. Germline CDR1 and CDR2: ENHRY and SYGVKD. The V and J ends lost 0 bases and 5 bases, in that order; junction bases with no gene match: 6. The CDR3 is 17 residues long.